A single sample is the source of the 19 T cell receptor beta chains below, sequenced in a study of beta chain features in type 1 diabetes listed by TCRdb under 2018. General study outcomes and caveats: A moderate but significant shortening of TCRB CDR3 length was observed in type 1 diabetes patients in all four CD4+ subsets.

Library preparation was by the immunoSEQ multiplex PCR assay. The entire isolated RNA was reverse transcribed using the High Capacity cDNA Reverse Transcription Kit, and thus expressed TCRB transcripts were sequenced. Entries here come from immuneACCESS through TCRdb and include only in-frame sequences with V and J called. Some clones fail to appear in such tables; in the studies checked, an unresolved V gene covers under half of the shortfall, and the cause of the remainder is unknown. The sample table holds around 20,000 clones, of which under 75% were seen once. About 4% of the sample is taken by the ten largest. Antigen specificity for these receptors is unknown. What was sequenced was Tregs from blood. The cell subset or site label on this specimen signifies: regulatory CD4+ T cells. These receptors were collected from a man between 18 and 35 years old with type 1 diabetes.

CDR3 sequence: CASSFRLAGAGELFF. The CDR3 nucleotides read TGTGCCAGCAGCTTTCGACTAGCGGGGGCCGGGGAGCTGTTTTTT. The V call is TRBV5-6, the J call TRBJ2-2; 12 bases map to TRBD2. The CDR3 spans 15 residues. The germline V gene encodes CDR1 SGHDT and CDR2 YYEEEE. J lost 6 bases, V lost 2 bases, and 2 bases had no gene match.

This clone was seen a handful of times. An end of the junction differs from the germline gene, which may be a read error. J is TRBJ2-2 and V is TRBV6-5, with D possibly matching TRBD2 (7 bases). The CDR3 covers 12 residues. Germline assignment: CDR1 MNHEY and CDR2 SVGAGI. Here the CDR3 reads CASSLRGGGLFF. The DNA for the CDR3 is TGTGCCAGCAGTTTGCGGGGAGGGGGGCTGTTTTTT.

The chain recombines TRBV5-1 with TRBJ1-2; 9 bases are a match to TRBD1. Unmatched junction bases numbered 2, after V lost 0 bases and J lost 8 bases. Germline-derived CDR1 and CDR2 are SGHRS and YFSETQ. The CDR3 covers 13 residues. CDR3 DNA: TGCGCCAGCAGCTTGGGAACAGGGGGCGGCTACACCTTC. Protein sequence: CASSLGTGGGYTF.

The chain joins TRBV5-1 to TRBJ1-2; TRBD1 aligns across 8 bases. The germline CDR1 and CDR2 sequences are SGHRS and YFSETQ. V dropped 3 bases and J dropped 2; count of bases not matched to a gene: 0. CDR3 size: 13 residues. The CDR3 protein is CASSWTGNYGYTF. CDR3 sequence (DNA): TGCGCCAGCAGCTGGACAGGGAACTATGGCTACACCTTC.

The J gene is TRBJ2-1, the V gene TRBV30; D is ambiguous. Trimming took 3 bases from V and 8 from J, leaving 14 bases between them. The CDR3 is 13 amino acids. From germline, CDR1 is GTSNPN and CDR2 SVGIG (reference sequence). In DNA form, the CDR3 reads TGTGCCTGGAGAGAAATCCGTCCGGATGAGCAGTTCTTC. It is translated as CAWREIRPDEQFF.

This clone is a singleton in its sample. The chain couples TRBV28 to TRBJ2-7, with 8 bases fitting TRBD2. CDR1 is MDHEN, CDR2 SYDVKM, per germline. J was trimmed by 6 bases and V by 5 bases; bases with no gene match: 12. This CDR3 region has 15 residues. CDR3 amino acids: CASSSPSGGGGEQYF. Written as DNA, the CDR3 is TGTGCCAGCAGTAGTCCCAGCGGGGGAGGCGGCGAGCAGTACTTC.

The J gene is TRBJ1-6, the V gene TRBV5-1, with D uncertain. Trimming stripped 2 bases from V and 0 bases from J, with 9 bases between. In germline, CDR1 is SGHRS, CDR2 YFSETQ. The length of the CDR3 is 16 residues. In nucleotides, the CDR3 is TGCGCCAGCAGCTTCCGTGGGAGCTCCTATAATTCACCCCTCCACTTT. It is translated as CASSFRGSSYNSPLHF. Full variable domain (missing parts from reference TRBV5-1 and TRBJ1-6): KAGVTQTPRYLIKTRGQQVTLSCSPISGHRSVSWYQQTPGQGLQFLFEYFSETQRNKGNFPGRFSGRQFSNSRSEMNVSTLELGDSALYLCASSFRGSSYNSPLHFGNGTRLTVT.

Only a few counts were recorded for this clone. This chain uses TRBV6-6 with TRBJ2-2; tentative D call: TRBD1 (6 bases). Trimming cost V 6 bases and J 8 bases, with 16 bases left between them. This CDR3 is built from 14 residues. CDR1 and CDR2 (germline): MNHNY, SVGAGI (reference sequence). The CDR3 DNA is TGTGCCAGCAGCCCACCACAGGGAAGAGGGGAGCTGTTTTTT. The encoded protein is CASSPPQGRGELFF.

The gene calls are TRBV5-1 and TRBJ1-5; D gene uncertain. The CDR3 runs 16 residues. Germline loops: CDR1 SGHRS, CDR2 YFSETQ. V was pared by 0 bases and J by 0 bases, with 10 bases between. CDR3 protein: CASSLGGLNSNQPQHF. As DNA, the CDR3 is TGCGCCAGCAGCTTGGGAGGGCTGAATAGCAATCAGCCCCAGCATTTT.

The CDR3 sequence is CASSSHFDRGKQPQHF. DNA for the CDR3: TGTGCCAGCAGTTCCCATTTTGACAGGGGAAAGCAGCCCCAGCATTTT. The rearrangement uses TRBV28 and TRBJ1-5, with 8 bases matching TRBD1. Trimming cost V 4 bases and J 7 bases; bases outside gene matches: 12. The CDR3 totals 16 residues. Germline V gene sequence: CDR1 MDHEN, CDR2 SYDVKM.

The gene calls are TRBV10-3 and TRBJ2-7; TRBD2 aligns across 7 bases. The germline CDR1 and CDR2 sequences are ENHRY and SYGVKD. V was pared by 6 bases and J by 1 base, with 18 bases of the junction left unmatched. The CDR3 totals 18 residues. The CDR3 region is CAISSPSRGRAGSYEQYF. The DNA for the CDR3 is TGTGCCATCAGCTCCCCTTCGCGGGGGAGGGCCGGTTCCTACGAGCAGTACTTC.

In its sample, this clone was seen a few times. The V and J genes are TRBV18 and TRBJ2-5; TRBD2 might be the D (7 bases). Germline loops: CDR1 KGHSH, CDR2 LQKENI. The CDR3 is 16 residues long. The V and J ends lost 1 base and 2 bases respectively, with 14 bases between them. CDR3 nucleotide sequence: TGTGCCAGCTCACCACGGGCCGGGGGGCCACAAGAGACCCAGTACTTC. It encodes CASSPRAGGPQETQYF.

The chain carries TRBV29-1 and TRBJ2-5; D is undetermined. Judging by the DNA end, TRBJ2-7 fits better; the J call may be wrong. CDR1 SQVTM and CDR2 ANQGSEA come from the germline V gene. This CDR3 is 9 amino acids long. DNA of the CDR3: TGCAGCGTCTCCTACGAGCAGTACTTC. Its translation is CSVSYEQYF.

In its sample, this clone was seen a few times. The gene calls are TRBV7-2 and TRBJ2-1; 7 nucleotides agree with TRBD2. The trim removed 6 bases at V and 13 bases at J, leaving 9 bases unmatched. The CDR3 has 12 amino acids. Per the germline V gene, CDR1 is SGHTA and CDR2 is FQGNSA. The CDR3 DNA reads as TGTGCCAGCAGGGCACAGAGCGGGGTTCAGTTCTTC. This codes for CASRAQSGVQFF.

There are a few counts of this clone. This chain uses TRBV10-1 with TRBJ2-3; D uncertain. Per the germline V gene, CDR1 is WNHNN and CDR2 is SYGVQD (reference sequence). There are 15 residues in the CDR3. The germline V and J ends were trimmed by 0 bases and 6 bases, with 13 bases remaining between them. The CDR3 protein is CASSESGRLWDTQYF. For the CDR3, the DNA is TGCGCCAGCAGTGAGTCGGGCAGGCTTTGGGATACGCAGTATTTT.

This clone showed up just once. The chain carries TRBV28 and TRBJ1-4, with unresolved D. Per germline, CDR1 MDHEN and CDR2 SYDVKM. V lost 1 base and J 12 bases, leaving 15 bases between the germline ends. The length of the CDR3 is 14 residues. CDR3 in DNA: TGTGCCAGCAGTTTATCGGGCGGGATAGTCGAACTGTTTTTT. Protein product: CASSLSGGIVELFF.

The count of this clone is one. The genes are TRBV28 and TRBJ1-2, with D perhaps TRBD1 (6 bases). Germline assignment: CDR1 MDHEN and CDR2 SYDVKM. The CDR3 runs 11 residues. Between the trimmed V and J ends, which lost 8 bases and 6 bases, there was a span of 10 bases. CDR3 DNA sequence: TGTGCCAGCGAAGGGGGAGATGGCTACACCTTC. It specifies CASEGGDGYTF.

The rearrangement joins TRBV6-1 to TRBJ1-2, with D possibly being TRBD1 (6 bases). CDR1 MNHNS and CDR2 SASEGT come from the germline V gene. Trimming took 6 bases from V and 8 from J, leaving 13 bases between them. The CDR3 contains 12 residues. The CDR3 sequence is CASSFFGGGYTF. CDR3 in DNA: TGTGCCAGCAGCTTCTTTGGGGGCGGCTACACCTTC.

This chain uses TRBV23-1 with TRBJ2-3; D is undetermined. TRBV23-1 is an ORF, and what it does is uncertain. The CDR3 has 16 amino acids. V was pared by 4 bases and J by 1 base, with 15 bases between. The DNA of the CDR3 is TGCGCCAGCAGTCTCCACGAGAGGAATCGCACAGATACGCAGTATTTT. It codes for CASSLHERNRTDTQYF.